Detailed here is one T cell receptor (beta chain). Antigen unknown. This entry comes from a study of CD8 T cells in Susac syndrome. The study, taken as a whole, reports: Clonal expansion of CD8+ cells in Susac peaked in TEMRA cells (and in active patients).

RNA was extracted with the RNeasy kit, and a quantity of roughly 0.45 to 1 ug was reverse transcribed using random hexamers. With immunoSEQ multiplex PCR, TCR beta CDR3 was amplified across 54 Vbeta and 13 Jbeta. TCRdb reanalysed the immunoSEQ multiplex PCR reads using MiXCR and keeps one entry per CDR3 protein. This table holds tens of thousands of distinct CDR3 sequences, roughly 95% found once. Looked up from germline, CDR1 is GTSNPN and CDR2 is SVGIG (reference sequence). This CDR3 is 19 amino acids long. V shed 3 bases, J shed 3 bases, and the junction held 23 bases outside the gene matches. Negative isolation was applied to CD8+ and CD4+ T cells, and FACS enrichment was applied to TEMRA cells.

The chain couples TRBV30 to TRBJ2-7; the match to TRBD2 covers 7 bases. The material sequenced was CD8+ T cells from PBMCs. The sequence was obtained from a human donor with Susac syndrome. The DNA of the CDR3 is TGTGCCTGGAGCGACCAAAGTTTAGGACTAGGGAGTCGAGTCTACGAGCAGTACTTC. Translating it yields CAWSDQSLGLGSRVYEQYF.